One and the same sample provided the 26 T cell receptor beta chains below, sequenced in a study of blood T cell repertoires in COVID-19. The assay was immunoSEQ multiplex PCR, and TCRdb's table has in-frame clones only and misses some. The repertoire holds 60,000 to 80,000 clones, with 85% to 90% as singletons. Sequencing was performed on peripheral blood. Every receptor here comes from a woman aged 55-69 years with COVID-19, enrolled during active disease.

The chain uses TRBV29-1 and TRBJ2-5; D is uncertain. CDR1 is SQVTM, CDR2 ANQGSEA, per germline. The CDR3 runs to 12 residues. Trimming shortened V by 5 bases and J by 3 bases, and 10 bases separated the two germline ends. CDR3 bases: TGCAGCGTTAGCAGAGGTAAAGAGACCCAGTACTTC. This encodes CSVSRGKETQYF. Looking up the rest from reference TRBV29-1 and TRBJ2-5 gives the full variable domain: SAVISQKPSRDICQRGTSLTIQCQVDSQVTMMFWYRQQPGQSLTLIATANQGSEATYESGFVIDKFPISRPNLTFSTLTVSNMSPEDSSIYLCSVSRGKETQYFGPGTRLLVL.

This sequence joins TRBV4-3 and TRBJ2-2; TRBD1 is a possible D gene (6 bases). CDR3 size: 15 residues. Trimming cost V 0 bases and J 4 bases, with 9 bases left between them. In germline, CDR1 is LGHNA, CDR2 YSLEER. DNA for the CDR3: TGCGCCAGCAGCCAAGAACAGGGTGGCACCGGGGAGCTGTTTTTT. Residues: CASSQEQGGTGELFF.

The chain links TRBV28 to TRBJ1-2; D is perhaps TRBD1 (5 bases). Germline V gene sequence: CDR1 MDHEN, CDR2 SYDVKM. The V gene lost 2 bases and the J gene lost 1 base, with 11 bases spanning the gap. This CDR3 spans 15 amino acids. The CDR3 is CASSLGGGDNYGYTF. CDR3 nucleotide sequence: TGTGCCAGCAGTTTAGGGGGAGGGGATAACTATGGCTACACCTTC.

This clone was observed a single time. In DNA form, the CDR3 reads TGTGCCAGCAGTTTATTCCCAGAACACTACGAGCAGTACTTC. This gives the protein CASSLFPEHYEQYF. This chain uses TRBV28 with TRBJ2-7; no firm D call. Trimming shortened V by 1 base and J by 3 bases, and 10 bases separated the two germline ends. This CDR3 is 14 amino acids long. Germline loops: CDR1 MDHEN, CDR2 SYDVKM.

The J gene is TRBJ2-3, the V gene TRBV30; D possibly corresponds to TRBD1 (5 bases). The CDR3 has 14 amino acids. V was clipped by 4 bases and J by 4 bases, with 15 bases between them. Looked up from germline, CDR1 is GTSNPN and CDR2 is SVGIG (reference sequence). The CDR3 bases are TGTGCCTGGAATGCAGGGTTTACGGCAGATACGCAGTATTTT. Translating gives CAWNAGFTADTQYF. The whole variable domain, filled in from reference TRBV30 and TRBJ2-3, reads SQTIHQWPATLVQPVGSPLSLECTVEGTSNPNLYWYRQAAGRGLQLLFYSVGIGQISSEVPQNLSASRPQDRQFILSSKKLLLSDSGFYLCAWNAGFTADTQYFGPGTRLTVL.

In this sample, this clone turned up once. This rearrangement joins TRBV6-2 or TRBV6-3 to TRBJ2-7; 13 bases line up with TRBD2. CDR1 is MNHEY, CDR2 SVGEGT, per germline. The junction had 8 bases not matched to a gene; V was cut back by 0 bases and J by 6 bases. CDR3 size: 17 residues. The CDR3 loop reads CASSYSRTSGSFPEQYF. The CDR3 coding sequence is TGTGCCAGCAGTTACTCGAGGACTAGCGGGAGTTTCCCCGAGCAGTACTTC.

The gene calls are TRBV5-4 and TRBJ1-1; no reliable D call. V lost 0 bases to trimming and J lost 0 bases, with 12 bases between them. CDR1 SGHNT and CDR2 YYREEE come from the germline V gene (reference sequence). There are 16 residues in the CDR3. The CDR3 spells CASSLGFGNMNTEAFF. The CDR3 DNA is TGTGCCAGCAGCTTGGGGTTCGGGAACATGAACACTGAAGCTTTCTTT.

The gene calls are TRBV5-1 and TRBJ1-4; TRBD1 might be the D (6 bases). This CDR3 has 16 residues. Germline-derived CDR1 and CDR2 are SGHRS and YFSETQ. Between the trimmed V and J ends, which lost 1 base and 7 bases, there was a span of 17 bases. CDR3 amino acids: CASSLSGGGLFEKLFF. The CDR3 DNA reads TGCGCCAGCAGCTTGTCTGGCGGGGGGCTGTTTGAAAAACTGTTTTTT.

The table lists this clone with a few counts. The chain combines TRBV6-5 with TRBJ1-5; no definite D call. V was cut by 5 bases and J by 5 bases, with 13 bases left in between. The CDR3 runs to 14 residues. Germline loops: CDR1 MNHEY, CDR2 SVGAGI. CDR3 loop: CASSRSGLDQPQHF. The CDR3 DNA reads TGTGCCAGCAGTCGTAGTGGTCTAGATCAGCCCCAGCATTTT.

The chain couples TRBV27 to TRBJ2-7, with D tentatively TRBD1 (5 bases). Germline V CDR1 and CDR2: MNHEY, SMNVEV (reference sequence). The CDR3 has 14 residues. The V end lost 5 bases, the J end lost 0 bases, and 11 bases lay between the germline ends. DNA for the CDR3: TGTGCCAGCAGTCCCCCAGGGTTCTCCTACGAGCAGTACTTC. It codes for CASSPPGFSYEQYF.

The V and J genes are TRBV6-5 and TRBJ2-7; the match to TRBD1 covers 8 bases. The germline V gene encodes CDR1 MNHEY and CDR2 SVGAGI. CDR3 length equals 14 residues. J lost 0 bases, V lost 10 bases, and 8 bases had no gene match. CDR3 DNA: TGTGCCAACAGGGCTACAGGGGGCTCCTACGAGCAGTACTTC. Translated, it gives CANRATGGSYEQYF.

The J gene is TRBJ2-7, the V gene TRBV30, with TRBD1 identical over 8 bases. CDR1 and CDR2 from the germline V gene are GTSNPN and SVGIG (reference sequence). CDR3 length equals 15 residues. The J segment lost 9 bases and the V segment lost 0 bases, leaving 13 bases of the junction unmatched. CDR3 nucleotides: TGTGCCTGGAGTGTTCCCCGCCAGGGGGCGATCTGGCAGTACTTC. Translating it yields CAWSVPRQGAIWQYF. Full variable domain (remainder filled in from reference TRBV30 and TRBJ2-7): SQTIHQWPATLVQPVGSPLSLECTVEGTSNPNLYWYRQAAGRGLQLLFYSVGIGQISSEVPQNLSASRPQDRQFILSSKKLLLSDSGFYLCAWSVPRQGAIWQYFGPGTRLTVT.

The V and J genes are TRBV27 and TRBJ2-2; the match to TRBD1 covers 7 bases. J was trimmed by 3 bases and V by 6 bases; bases with no gene match: 7. Per germline, CDR1 MNHEY and CDR2 SMNVEV (reference sequence). The CDR3 loop spans 15 amino acids. CDR3 sequence reads: CASSLQGVYTGELFF. The CDR3 nucleotides are TGTGCCAGCAGCCTGCAGGGGGTCTACACCGGGGAGCTGTTTTTT.

The rearrangement uses TRBV7-2 and TRBJ2-3; 10 bases map to TRBD2. CDR3 length: 15 amino acids. Trimming took 5 bases from V and 2 from J; bases not matched to a gene: 4. CDR1 is SGHTA and CDR2 is FQGNSA in the germline V gene. The CDR3 is CASSPSGRDTDTQYF. The CDR3 DNA follows: TGTGCCAGCAGCCCCAGCGGGAGGGACACAGATACGCAGTATTTT.

V and J are TRBV28 and TRBJ1-2, with TRBD1 matching 12 bases. There are 18 residues in the CDR3. CDR1 is MDHEN, CDR2 SYDVKM, per germline. The J segment lost 7 bases and the V segment lost 3 bases, leaving 15 bases of the junction unmatched. The CDR3 protein is CASSFSYRDRGLVGGYTF. The DNA of the CDR3 is TGTGCCAGCAGTTTCTCCTACCGGGACAGGGGGCTCGTGGGTGGCTACACCTTC.

This chain links TRBV29-1 with TRBJ1-2, with D perhaps TRBD1 (6 bases). V was clipped by 7 bases and J by 4 bases, with 13 bases between them. Germline V gene sequence: CDR1 SQVTM, CDR2 ANQGSEA. The CDR3 runs to 12 residues. As DNA, the CDR3 is TGCAGCGCAGGGGCCACCTCCTATGGCTACACCTTC. This codes for CSAGATSYGYTF.

The gene calls are TRBV30 and TRBJ2-6; D unresolved. Trimming took off 0 bases at V and 4 bases at J, with 10 bases between the two ends. Germline assignment: CDR1 GTSNPN and CDR2 SVGIG (reference sequence). The CDR3 consists of 15 residues. This chain's CDR3 is CAWSVGALGANVLTF. CDR3 nucleotide sequence: TGTGCCTGGAGTGTAGGAGCTCTGGGGGCCAACGTCCTGACTTTC. Variable domain in full (rest from reference TRBV30 and TRBJ2-6): SQTIHQWPATLVQPVGSPLSLECTVEGTSNPNLYWYRQAAGRGLQLLFYSVGIGQISSEVPQNLSASRPQDRQFILSSKKLLLSDSGFYLCAWSVGALGANVLTFGAGSRLTVL.

The chain carries TRBV12-5 and TRBJ2-3; the match to TRBD2 covers 7 bases. The CDR3 is made up of 13 amino acids. Trimming took 6 bases from V and 3 from J; bases not matched to a gene: 3. Germline V gene data show CDR1 as LGHNT and CDR2 as FRNRAP. CDR3 DNA sequence: TGTGCTAGTGGCGTCGGGGGGACAGATACGCAGTATTTT. Translated: CASGVGGTDTQYF.

This rearrangement joins TRBV6-5 to TRBJ2-3; D possibly corresponds to TRBD2 (6 bases). Looked up from germline, CDR1 is MNHEY and CDR2 is SVGAGI. CDR3 size: 15 residues. V lost 6 bases and J 0 bases, leaving 13 bases between the germline ends. The CDR3 DNA reads TGTGCCAGCAGGAGGGACTTTTCTAGCACAGATACGCAGTATTTT. Its translation is CASRRDFSSTDTQYF.

The CDR3 protein is CASSYPTSGRDNEQFF. CDR3 nucleotide sequence: TGTGCCAGCAGCTATCCAACTAGCGGGAGGGACAATGAGCAGTTCTTC. The rearrangement joins TRBV7-2 to TRBJ2-1, with 13 bases that match TRBD2. The CDR3 loop spans 16 amino acids. CDR1 is SGHTA and CDR2 is FQGNSA in the germline V gene. V was pared by 4 bases and J by 5 bases, with 5 bases of the junction left unmatched.

The genes are TRBV7-2 and TRBJ2-7; 13 bases line up with TRBD2. J was trimmed by 7 bases and V by 5 bases; bases with no gene match: 14. CDR3 length: 17 residues. From germline, CDR1 is SGHTA and CDR2 FQGNSA. CDR3 amino acids: CASSPSFGLAGVGEQYF. The CDR3 nucleotides are TGTGCCAGCAGCCCCTCCTTCGGACTAGCGGGAGTAGGGGAGCAGTACTTC.

This clone was observed once. V usage is TRBV6-5 and J usage is TRBJ1-3; TRBD1 might be the D (6 bases). Looked up from germline, CDR1 is MNHEY and CDR2 is SVGAGI. Trimming left V 7 bases short and J 1 base short, with 14 bases between. The CDR3 is made up of 15 amino acids. CDR3 amino acids: CASTRQASSGNTIYF. The CDR3 nucleotides read TGTGCCAGCACGCGACAGGCCTCTTCTGGAAACACCATATATTTT.

V is TRBV7-2 and J is TRBJ1-5; 10 bases align to TRBD1. This CDR3 is 17 amino acids long. V was clipped by 5 bases and J by 1 base; unmatched bases: 8. Germline CDR1 is SGHTA and CDR2 is FQGNSA. The CDR3 loop is CASSKMTGGLSNQPQHF. CDR3 in DNA: TGTGCCAGCAGCAAAATGACAGGGGGCTTGAGCAATCAGCCCCAGCATTTT.

V is TRBV19 and J is TRBJ2-7; 10 bases are a match to TRBD1. The CDR3 runs 14 residues. Germline CDR1 reads LNHDA; CDR2 reads SQIVND (reference sequence). V lost 5 bases to trimming and J lost 4 bases; unmatched junction nucleotides: 5. CDR3 residues: CASSDRDRGYEQYF. CDR3 nucleotides: TGTGCCAGTAGTGACCGGGACAGGGGTTACGAGCAGTACTTC.

This clone was detected only once. The rearrangement joins TRBV28 to TRBJ2-7, with a possible D match to TRBD2 (6 bases). This CDR3 region has 14 residues. Germline loops: CDR1 MDHEN, CDR2 SYDVKM. The germline V and J ends were trimmed by 8 bases and 2 bases, with 16 bases remaining between them. In nucleotides, the CDR3 is TGTGCCAGCGCCCGGAGAGGGAGGACCTACGAGCAGTACTTC. It specifies CASARRGRTYEQYF.

The V call is TRBV10-1, the J call TRBJ1-6; 7 bases are a match to TRBD1. V lost 10 bases and J lost 0; bases outside the gene matches: 9. The CDR3 is 16 residues long. Germline CDR1 is WNHNN and CDR2 is SYGVQD (reference sequence). The CDR3 DNA reads TGCGCCACGGTTCGGGACAGTGGCTCCTATAATTCACCCCTCCACTTT. Translation gives CATVRDSGSYNSPLHF.